This T cell receptor beta chain was sequenced in a study of blood T cell repertoires in COVID-19 (dated by TCRdb to the early 2020s). In terms of the full investigation: Samples from collaborators originated in the United States, Italy and Spain and spanned both the acute and convalescent phases of COVID-19. The prospective study material was composed of cDNA or gDNA derived from T cells, B-cell-depleted T cells, or PBMCs. The dataset comprised deeply sampled blood TCRbeta repertoires from subjects exposed to, actively infected with, or recovered from COVID-19. A freely available public database, intended as a resource for researchers studying the immune response to SARS-CoV-2, is where the repertoires were released. Samples were obtained from the ongoing ImmuneRACE study (first 160 participants) and from over 1,000 subjects provided by 6 global collaborators. Nearly every sample came with metadata listing a de-identified subject ID, COVID-19 status, age in years and sex. Where available, HLA class I and class II types were taken from metadata supplied by the sample provider and were not determined by assay-based typing. Overall study results and their limits: The amount of clinical and demographic metadata varied by source and participant and was provided uncurated.

As concerns this clone: It lacks a known antigen. No much larger clonotype is one base removed from it; base qualities were not supplied.

CDR1 and CDR2, per the germline V gene, are MNHEY and SVGAGI. Inclusive of the bounding cysteine and phenylalanine, the CDR3 is 15 residues long. CDR3 DNA only is kept here, 45 bases in frame from base 1. The germline ends are 19 bases apart after V is trimmed by 6 bases and J by 5 bases. Participants in the prospective study were enrolled through a virtual design, were aged roughly 18 to 100 years, and lived in some 24 United States geographic areas. Cohort assignment in the prospective study relied on participant-reported clinical history from a screening survey and a study questionnaire. Recovered participants in ImmuneRACE Cohort 3 were defined by two consecutive negative NP/OP PCR tests, clearance by a healthcare professional, or resolution of symptoms. Mobile phlebotomists in the prospective study collected whole blood, serum and a nasopharyngeal or oropharyngeal swab from every participant. Participants in the prospective study had the option to provide additional blood draws and questionnaires over a 2-month period. Before DNA extraction, blood samples from the prospective study were shipped at room temperature or frozen.

The immunoSEQ Assay, a bias-controlled multiplex PCR, was used to amplify TCRbeta CDR3 regions from genomic DNA. Processing in the source paper ran as follows. The number of nucleated cells in each sample was estimated from the amplification of reference gene primers within the assay. To quantify the absolute abundance of each unique TCRbeta CDR3 rearrangement, sequence reads were collapsed and filtered. For each sample, productive Simpson clonality was calculated as the square root of Simpson's diversity index across productive rearrangements. TCRdb holds this immuneACCESS table with in-frame rearrangements only. Some clones are missing; in checked studies, unresolved V genes explain under half, and the rest has no known cause. V and J calls and clone size are given by that table; D and trimming were obtained from the DNA. This sample comprises about 130,000 clones, roughly 87% of them detected only once. Together, the top ten hold 15% to 20% of the sample.

The chain employs TRBV6-5 and TRBJ1-1, and perhaps TRBD1 as D gene, on 6 matching bases. Material for sequencing was PBMCs or T cells enriched from blood (not recorded which). The receptor comes from a man aged 25 to 40 who had recovered from COVID-19. The CDR3 region reads CASRSGGRDGTEAFF. The nucleotide sequence reads as follows: TGTGCCAGCAGGTCTGGGGGCAGGGATGGGACTGAAGCTTTCTTT.